This is a list of T cell receptor beta chains from one sample in a study of cytomegalovirus exposure and HLA in healthy donors. Only in-frame clones appear in the TCRdb table, and some are missing; sequencing was by immunoSEQ multiplex PCR. This table has about 70,000 clones, around 70% appearing once. The sequencing sample was made of PBMCs. These TCRs come from a human donor in good health. Each CDR3 is given with its conserved first and last residue. The D gene is left open where the match is weak. Rows may omit the clone size; those that give it use once, few, many or a size class.

TGTGCCAGCAGCATACAGGGAACCGAGCAGTACTTC | CASSIQGTEQYF | TRBV7-2 | NA | NA | TRBJ2-7
TGTGCCAGCAGCCTGAGATCGAACACCGGGGAGCTGTTTTTT | CASSLRSNTGELFF | TRBV9 | NA | NA | TRBJ2-2
TGCGCCAGCAGCGACAGTACAGGGGGAGGCACTGAAGCTTTCTTT | CASSDSTGGGTEAFF | TRBV5-1 | NA | TRBD1 | TRBJ1-1
TGTGCCAGCAGTCCTACAGGAGACTATGGCTACACCTTC | CASSPTGDYGYTF | TRBV28 | few | NA | TRBJ1-2
TGTGCCAGCAGTGCTACAGGGGGCTGGACTGAAGCTTTCTTT | CASSATGGWTEAFF | TRBV2 | NA | TRBD1 | TRBJ1-1
TGTGCCAGCAGTTTTGCAGGGGGTGTAGATACGCAGTATTTT | CASSFAGGVDTQYF | TRBV28 | NA | TRBD1 | TRBJ2-3
TGTGCCAGCAGGGCGGGCCAGGGAGGGGACCAGCCCCAGCATTTT | CASRAGQGGDQPQHF | TRBV6-6 | NA | NA | TRBJ1-5
TGTGCCAGCAGCAGAATCTTCGGCAATCAGCCCCAGCATTTT | CASSRIFGNQPQHF | TRBV6-5 | NA | NA | TRBJ1-5
TGTGCCAGCAGCCGCACAGGGGCCGGGGCCAACGTCCTGACTTTC | CASSRTGAGANVLTF | TRBV9 | NA | TRBD1 | TRBJ2-6
TGTGCCAGCAGCCCGGACAGGGTGAACACCGGGGAGCTGTTTTTT | CASSPDRVNTGELFF | TRBV7-3 | NA | TRBD1 | TRBJ2-2
TGCGCCAGCAGTGAGCGCTCTATAGCGGGGGTCTCATACAATGAGCAGTTCTTC | CASSERSIAGVSYNEQFF | TRBV10-2 | NA | TRBD2 | TRBJ2-1
TGTGCCAGCAGCTTATCGCGTCCGGGGGTATCGTCAGATACGCAGTATTTT | CASSLSRPGVSSDTQYF | TRBV7-2 | NA | NA | TRBJ2-3
TGTGCCAGCAGTGAAGGCCTAGCGGGAGGATATGAGCAGTTCTTC | CASSEGLAGGYEQFF | TRBV2 | NA | TRBD2 | TRBJ2-1
TGTGCCAGCAGTCCTTTGACTGGGGGGGGTTATGAGCAGTTCTTC | CASSPLTGGGYEQFF | TRBV27 | NA | TRBD2 | TRBJ2-1
TGTGCCAGCAGCTTAGCAGGGGCCACATGGGATACGCAGTATTTT | CASSLAGATWDTQYF | TRBV7-6 | NA | NA | TRBJ2-3
TGCGCCAGCAGTGGTGACAGGATTAACACTGAAGCTTTCTTT | CASSGDRINTEAFF | TRBV10-1 | NA | NA | TRBJ1-1
TGTGCCAGCAGCGTAGACTCTGCGGGGGGAAATGAAAAACTGTTTTTT | CASSVDSAGGNEKLFF | TRBV9 | NA | NA | TRBJ1-4
TGCGCCAGCAGCTCCTACGGAGGGAATGAAAACACCATATATTTT | CASSSYGGNENTIYF | TRBV5-1 | few | NA | TRBJ1-3
TGTGCCATCAGCACGAATGGGGGGGGCTCTGAGCAGTACTTC | CAISTNGGGSEQYF | TRBV10-3 | NA | NA | TRBJ2-7
TGTGCCAGTACCCACCCTCAGGGCTCGGATCAGCCCCAGCATTTT | CASTHPQGSDQPQHF | TRBV19 | few | NA | TRBJ1-5
TGTGCCAGCAGCTTAACGGTGAGCACTGAAGCTTTCTTT | CASSLTVSTEAFF | TRBV7-3 | NA | NA | TRBJ1-1
TGTGCCAGCAGTTTAGCGGGAGGGCCGAAGACCCAGTACTTC | CASSLAGGPKTQYF | TRBV27 | NA | TRBD2 | TRBJ2-5
TGTGCCAGCACCCCTGGGGCGGCCGGCGACACCGGGGAGCTGTTTTTT | CASTPGAAGDTGELFF | TRBV4-2 | NA | NA | TRBJ2-2
TGTGCCAGCAGTTTCGACATCGACCAGCCCCAGCATTTT | CASSFDIDQPQHF | TRBV2 | few | NA | TRBJ1-5
TGTGCCAGCAGTTACAGGGGGTCCTATGGCTACACCTTC | CASSYRGSYGYTF | TRBV27 | NA | TRBD1 | TRBJ1-2
TGTGCCAGCAGCCAAGACGCAGGGTCGGAGACTGAAGCTTTCTTT | CASSQDAGSETEAFF | TRBV4-2 | NA | NA | TRBJ1-1
TGCGCCAGCAGCTCCCAACAGGGTGAGCAGTTCTTC | CASSSQQGEQFF | TRBV5-1 | NA | NA | TRBJ2-1
TGTGCCAGCAGTAGTAGCGGGACTTACGAGCAGTACTTC | CASSSSGTYEQYF | TRBV2 | NA | TRBD2 | TRBJ2-7
TGTGCCAGCAGTTTGCGGAGTACAGATACGCAGTATTTT | CASSLRSTDTQYF | TRBV27 | NA | NA | TRBJ2-3
TGTGCCAGCAGTGAAAATCAGGGGGCCTCTGGGGCCAACGTCCTGACTTTC | CASSENQGASGANVLTF | TRBV25-1 | NA | TRBD1 | TRBJ2-6
TGTGCCAGCGGAGGAGACAATCAGCCCCAGCATTTT | CASGGDNQPQHF | TRBV18 | NA | NA | TRBJ1-5
TGTGCCAGCAGTTTCCTCCACTCTGAAGCTTTCTTT | CASSFLHSEAFF | TRBV28 | few | NA | TRBJ1-1
TGTGCCAGCAGTTTATCTCAGGGAAGCAATCAGCCCCAGCATTTT | CASSLSQGSNQPQHF | TRBV27 | once | NA | TRBJ1-5
TGTGCCAGCAGCGGACTAGCGGGAGGGCCGCAGTATTTT | CASSGLAGGPQYF | TRBV5-4 | once | TRBD2 | TRBJ2-3
TGTGCCAGCAGTTACTCGACGGGACACTACTCCTACGAGCAGTACTTC | CASSYSTGHYSYEQYF | TRBV6-5 | NA | NA | TRBJ2-7
TGTGCCTGGAGTGTCCGGGAAAAACTGTTTTTT | CAWSVREKLFF | TRBV30 | NA | NA | TRBJ1-4
TGCGCCAGCAGCCAAGATCAAAGGGGCCACTATGGCTACACCTTC | CASSQDQRGHYGYTF | TRBV4-1 | NA | NA | TRBJ1-2
TGTGCCAGCAGCTACTTAGCGGGATTGGCCGGGGAGCTGTTTTTT | CASSYLAGLAGELFF | TRBV7-6 | NA | TRBD2 | TRBJ2-2
TGTGCCAGCAGCCACGAGCAGAGGACAGATACGCAGTATTTT | CASSHEQRTDTQYF | TRBV7-9 | NA | NA | TRBJ2-3
TGCGCCAGCAGCTTGGCCAAGGGACTAGCGGGATCGAACACCGGGGAGCTGTTTTTT | CASSLAKGLAGSNTGELFF | TRBV5-1 | NA | TRBD2 | TRBJ2-2
TGTGCCAGCAGCTTACTCGGCGGGGAGCTGTTTTTT | CASSLLGGELFF | TRBV7-3 | once | NA | TRBJ2-2
TGCGCCAGCAGCTTGGGAGGGACATCGAACACTGAAGCTTTCTTT | CASSLGGTSNTEAFF | TRBV5-1 | NA | NA | TRBJ1-1
TGTGCCAGCAGCTTGGGGGGGGGCAATCAGCCCCAGCATTTT | CASSLGGGNQPQHF | TRBV5-5 | few | NA | TRBJ1-5
TGTGCCAGCAGCGGCGGGGTGGCGTCCTACAATGAGCAGTTCTTC | CASSGGVASYNEQFF | TRBV6-5 | NA | NA | TRBJ2-1
TGTGCCAGCAGCACCAGACAGGGGGCTAACAATGAGCAGTTCTTC | CASSTRQGANNEQFF | TRBV11-2 | NA | TRBD1 | TRBJ2-1
TGTGCCAGCAGCGTCGGGACAGGGCAGCCCCAGCATTTT | CASSVGTGQPQHF | TRBV9 | NA | TRBD1 | TRBJ1-5
TGCGCCAGCAGCCGGGACTGGCTAGGGGGGGCCAACGTCCTGACTTTC | CASSRDWLGGANVLTF | TRBV5-1 | NA | NA | TRBJ2-6
TGTGCCAGCAGCTTATCGCGGGAGCAGCCCCAGCATTTT | CASSLSREQPQHF | TRBV7-2 | NA | NA | TRBJ1-5
TGTGCCAGCATTGACAGGGGGCGAGAAGAGACCCAGTACTTC | CASIDRGREETQYF | TRBV28 | NA | TRBD1 | TRBJ2-5
TGTGCCAGTAGTATAGTTCCGGGGGAAGGGTATGGCTACACCTTC | CASSIVPGEGYGYTF | TRBV19 | NA | NA | TRBJ1-2
TGCGCCAGCAGCTTGGCCGGGACAGGGAAGACCCAGTACTTC | CASSLAGTGKTQYF | TRBV5-1 | once | TRBD1 | TRBJ2-5
TGTGCCAGCAGCCAAGATCTGAACGGGAGCGAGCAGTACTTC | CASSQDLNGSEQYF | TRBV4-2 | NA | NA | TRBJ2-7
TGTGCCAGCAGCTTAGAAGGGGGCACTGAAGCTTTCTTT | CASSLEGGTEAFF | TRBV7-9 | few | NA | TRBJ1-1
TGTGCCTGGAGCCCCGAATGGGGAACAGGGCCCCAGCATTTT | CAWSPEWGTGPQHF | TRBV30 | few | NA | TRBJ1-5
TGTGCCAGCAGCCCTAGCGGGAGAGGGGGACGGGAGACCCAGTACTTC | CASSPSGRGGRETQYF | TRBV7-3 | NA | TRBD2 | TRBJ2-5
TGCGCCAGCAGTGAGTCAAGCATGACATATGGCTACACCTTC | CASSESSMTYGYTF | TRBV10-2 | NA | NA | TRBJ1-2
TGCGCCAGCAGCCCGGGACACCCACAAGAGACCCAGTACTTC | CASSPGHPQETQYF | TRBV5-1 | NA | NA | TRBJ2-5
TGTGCCAGCAGCTTAGCACCTAGACTAGCGGGAGAAAGTGAGCAGTTCTTC | CASSLAPRLAGESEQFF | TRBV7-8 | NA | TRBD2 | TRBJ2-1
TGTGCCAGCAGCTTAATTGGGCAGGTCTCCTACGAGCAGTACTTC | CASSLIGQVSYEQYF | TRBV7-9 | NA | NA | TRBJ2-7
TGTGCCAGCAAGGCAACAGGGGGGGGCACTGAAGCTTTCTTT | CASKATGGGTEAFF | TRBV2 | NA | TRBD1 | TRBJ1-1